The 21 T cell receptor beta chains given below trace back to one sample, sequenced in a study of blood T cell repertoires in COVID-19. Profiled with immunoSEQ multiplex PCR; TCRdb holds only in-frame clones, not every one. The top ten clones hold about 2.1% of a sample with roughly 230,000 clones, 90% of them seen once. The material sequenced was peripheral blood. Every receptor here comes from a woman aged 55-70 years with COVID-19, enrolled during active disease.

J is TRBJ1-5 and V is TRBV2; 7 bases are a match to TRBD1. V lost 4 bases, J lost 2 bases, and 5 bases stayed unmatched. This CDR3 is 15 amino acids long. CDR1 and CDR2 from the germline V gene are SNHLY and FYNNEI. The CDR3 protein is CASSVQGQGNQPQHF. The CDR3 coding sequence is TGTGCCAGCAGTGTACAGGGGCAAGGCAATCAGCCCCAGCATTTT.

The J gene is TRBJ1-1, the V gene TRBV4-2; perhaps TRBD1 as D (5 bases). Germline CDR1 is LGHNA and CDR2 is YNFKEQ. The germline V and J ends were trimmed by 3 bases and 4 bases, with 18 bases remaining between them. There are 16 residues in the CDR3. CDR3 loop: CASSHRGVGGGTEAFF. As DNA, the CDR3 is TGTGCCAGCAGCCACCGGGGGGTGGGTGGTGGCACTGAAGCTTTCTTT.

The V call is TRBV5-4, the J call TRBJ2-7; weak D call: TRBD1 (6 bases). The CDR3 covers 14 residues. The germline V gene encodes CDR1 SGHNT and CDR2 YYREEE (reference sequence). V shed 4 bases and J shed 1 base, with 12 bases lying between them. CDR3 in amino acids: CASSAPQGSYEQYF. The CDR3 coding sequence is TGTGCCAGCAGCGCACCACAGGGTTCCTACGAGCAGTACTTC.

The chain employs TRBV5-1 and TRBJ1-4; 9 nucleotides match TRBD1. The junction had 14 bases not matched to a gene; V was cut back by 4 bases and J by 7 bases. The CDR3 runs to 17 residues. Per germline, CDR1 SGHRS and CDR2 YFSETQ. CDR3 sequence (DNA): TGCGCCAGCAGCCCACTAACCTCCGGGACAGGGTTTGAAAAACTGTTTTTT. Translating it yields CASSPLTSGTGFEKLFF.

The chain combines TRBV7-2 with TRBJ1-2; possibly TRBD1 for D (6 bases). The ends were cut back, 5 bases at V and 8 bases at J, with 18 bases in the middle. Germline V CDR1 and CDR2: SGHTA, FQGNSA. The CDR3 has 14 amino acids. The CDR3 DNA is TGTGCCAGCAGCACCCCCCCAGGGGTTGGGGGCTACACCTTC. It specifies CASSTPPGVGGYTF. Full variable domain (missing parts from reference TRBV7-2 and TRBJ1-2): GAGVSQSPSNKVTEKGKDVELRCDPISGHTALYWYRQSLGQGLEFLIYFQGNSAPDKSGLPSDRFSAERTGGSVSTLTIQRTQQEDSAVYLCASSTPPGVGGYTFGSGTRLTVV.

The chain links TRBV4-3 to TRBJ2-5; tentative D call: TRBD2 (7 bases). The germline gives CDR1 LGHNA, CDR2 YSLEER. The V and J ends lost 3 bases and 5 bases respectively, with 13 bases between them. This CDR3 comprises 14 residues. The CDR3 region has the DNA TGCGCCAGCAGCCATACAGGGAGGGAGGAGACCCAGTACTTC. Translating it yields CASSHTGREETQYF.

The gene calls are TRBV19 and TRBJ2-1; the match to TRBD2 covers 8 bases. This CDR3 has 15 residues. V was pared by 1 base and J by 4 bases, with 3 bases of the junction left unmatched. The germline gives CDR1 LNHDA, CDR2 SQIVND (reference sequence). In DNA form, the CDR3 reads TGTGCCAGTAGTATAGCCAGCGGGGGTTACAATGAGCAGTTCTTC. Translation: CASSIASGGYNEQFF. Complete variable domain (other parts from reference TRBV19 and TRBJ2-1): DGGITQSPKYLFRKEGQNVTLSCEQNLNHDAMYWYRQDPGQGLRLIYYSQIVNDFQKGDIAEGYSVSREKKESFPLTVTSAQKNPTAFYLCASSIASGGYNEQFFGPGTRLTVL.

In DNA form, the CDR3 reads TGTGCCAGTAGTCCCCGAGGTCAGGAGGACTATGGCTACACCTTC. Its translation: CASSPRGQEDYGYTF. The chain links TRBV19 to TRBJ1-2; no definite D call. The CDR3 totals 15 residues. Trimming removed 5 bases at V and 3 bases at J, with 16 bases between. Germline V CDR1 and CDR2: LNHDA, SQIVND (reference sequence).

This clone was observed many times. The V call is TRBV29-1, the J call TRBJ1-2; 10 bases are shared with TRBD1. Trimming cost V 7 bases and J 8 bases; bases outside gene matches: 10. The length of the CDR3 is 13 residues. Germline assignment: CDR1 SQVTM and CDR2 ANQGSEA. Here the CDR3 DNA reads TGCAGCGCCCTTCGGGACAGGGGAAACGGCTACACCTTC. This gives the protein CSALRDRGNGYTF.

This clone was seen more than once but under ten times. The V and J genes are TRBV7-2 and TRBJ1-2; D is unclear. V lost 6 bases and J 2 bases, leaving 13 bases between the germline ends. The CDR3 is 14 residues long. The germline V gene encodes CDR1 SGHTA and CDR2 FQGNSA. The CDR3 loop reads CASSFFQQNYGYTF. The DNA for the CDR3 is TGTGCCAGCAGTTTTTTCCAACAGAACTATGGCTACACCTTC.

The gene calls are TRBV4-2 and TRBJ1-1; 9 bases line up with TRBD1. This CDR3 has 14 residues. The junction had 3 bases not matched to a gene; V was cut back by 2 bases and J by 5 bases. Germline CDR1 LGHNA, CDR2 YNFKEQ. The CDR3 spells CASSQTGGWTEAFF. The CDR3 DNA sequence: TGTGCCAGCAGCCAAACAGGGGGCTGGACTGAAGCTTTCTTT.

The table lists this clone with a count of one. The CDR3 loop is CASSKVSRRAGKGKETQYF. For the CDR3, the DNA is TGTGCCAGCAGCAAAGTGAGTAGAAGGGCAGGGAAGGGGAAAGAGACCCAGTACTTC. The J gene is TRBJ2-5, the V gene TRBV21-1; TRBD1, as called in the table, went unchecked against the DNA. TRBV21-1 is designated a pseudogene. The CDR3 has 19 amino acids.

The chain employs TRBV4-2 and TRBJ1-1; D is unclear. Per the germline V gene, CDR1 is LGHNA and CDR2 is YNFKEQ. The ends were cut back, 0 bases at V and 14 bases at J, with 13 bases in the middle. CDR3 length: 12 residues. CDR3 region: CASSQDGPIVFF. In DNA, the CDR3 is TGTGCCAGCAGCCAAGATGGGCCGATCGTCTTCTTT.

CDR3 residues: CASSPGEPYEQYF. The CDR3 nucleotides are TGTGCCAGCAGTCCAGGGGAGCCCTACGAGCAGTACTTC. This chain uses TRBV12-3 or TRBV12-4 with TRBJ2-7; TRBD1 might be the D (6 bases). The CDR3 contains 13 residues. With 5 bases removed from V and 2 bases from J, the gap between germline ends came to 10 bases.

This chain connects TRBV5-4 to TRBJ1-2; 10 positions match TRBD1. The CDR3 runs to 13 residues. With V trimmed by 5 bases and J by 7 bases, 5 bases remained unmatched. Germline V gives CDR1 SGHNT, CDR2 YYREEE (reference sequence). The CDR3 here is CASRPDRGPGYTF. Written as DNA, the CDR3 is TGTGCCAGCAGACCCGACAGGGGGCCTGGCTACACCTTC.

The chain has TRBV5-1 and TRBJ2-7; 10 bases match TRBD2. V dropped 0 bases and J dropped 3; count of bases not matched to a gene: 3. The length of the CDR3 is 15 residues. In germline, CDR1 is SGHRS, CDR2 YFSETQ. In nucleotides, the CDR3 is TGCGCCAGCAGCTTGGCTAGCGGGGGTGTCTACGAGCAGTACTTC. Protein sequence: CASSLASGGVYEQYF.

The chain has TRBV7-3 and TRBJ2-3, with a weak D call TRBD1 (6 bases). The CDR3 totals 13 residues. Germline V gene data show CDR1 as SGHTA and CDR2 as FQGTGA. V shed 8 bases and J shed 0 bases, with 9 bases lying between them. In nucleotides, the CDR3 is TGTGCCAGCGGGACATCAAGCACAGATACGCAGTATTTT. This sequence encodes CASGTSSTDTQYF.

This clone was observed a handful of times. The rearrangement links TRBV6-5 to TRBJ1-5; TRBD1 matches at 7 bases. This CDR3 comprises 15 residues. Per the germline V gene, CDR1 is MNHEY and CDR2 is SVGAGI. V lost 6 bases and J lost 4; bases outside the gene matches: 9. CDR3 bases: TGTGCCAGCAGGCCGGGACAGAGGTGGAATCAGCCCCAGCATTTT. This codes for CASRPGQRWNQPQHF.

The chain has TRBV20-1 and TRBJ2-3; no firm D call. The germline gives CDR1 DFQATT, CDR2 SNEGSKA (reference sequence). With 3 bases removed from V and 4 bases from J, the gap between germline ends came to 14 bases. The CDR3 is made up of 14 amino acids. CDR3 in DNA: TGCAGTGCTAGTACGAGTTTGATCGCAGATACGCAGTATTTT. Translating it yields CSASTSLIADTQYF.

This chain uses TRBV19 with TRBJ1-2; D is unclear. The V end was cut by 7 bases, the J end by 3 bases, with 6 bases between. The germline V gene has CDR1 LNHDA and CDR2 SQIVND (reference sequence). The length of the CDR3 is 11 residues. The chain's CDR3 is CASKGDYGYTF. The CDR3 nucleotides are TGTGCCAGTAAAGGAGACTATGGCTACACCTTC. Drawing the rest from reference TRBV19 and TRBJ1-2, the complete variable domain is DGGITQSPKYLFRKEGQNVTLSCEQNLNHDAMYWYRQDPGQGLRLIYYSQIVNDFQKGDIAEGYSVSREKKESFPLTVTSAQKNPTAFYLCASKGDYGYTFGSGTRLTVV.

The chain recombines TRBV4-2 with TRBJ2-5; D is possibly TRBD1 (6 bases). This CDR3 is 14 amino acids long. Trimming removed 0 bases at V and 7 bases at J, with 12 bases between. Germline CDR1 and CDR2: LGHNA and YNFKEQ. The CDR3 coding sequence is TGTGCCAGCAGCCAAGAAGGGACATCAGGGACCCAGTACTTC. Protein: CASSQEGTSGTQYF.